Shown below are 5 T cell receptor beta chains from a single sample sequenced in a study of cytomegalovirus exposure and HLA in healthy donors. The PCR employed 60 Vbeta primers together with 13 Jbeta primers. Profiling relied on immunoSEQ multiplex PCR, and the TCRdb table lists in-frame clones only, not all of them. The sample carries more than 95,000 clones, roughly 9% recorded once. The material sequenced was PBMCs. All receptors derive from a man younger than 45 in good health and CMV-seronegative.

This clone turned up a few times. V gene TRBV5-1 combines with J gene TRBJ2-2; maybe TRBD1 (7 bases). The length of the CDR3 is 15 residues. CDR1 SGHRS and CDR2 YFSETQ come from the germline V gene. Trimming took 4 bases from V and 7 from J, leaving 17 bases between them. CDR3 DNA: TGCGCCAGCAGCCGGACAGGCGGGAAAGTCGGGGAGCTGTTTTTT. This encodes CASSRTGGKVGELFF.

The rearrangement joins TRBV28 to TRBJ2-2, with 7 nucleotides matching TRBD1. The J segment lost 0 bases and the V segment lost 11 bases, leaving 12 bases of the junction unmatched. The CDR3 loop spans 16 amino acids. Germline CDR1 and CDR2: MDHEN and SYDVKM. CDR3 DNA: TGTGCCGGTCGGTCCCGGGACAGCTCGAACACCGGGGAGCTGTTTTTT. This sequence encodes CAGRSRDSSNTGELFF.

This clone was observed a few times. The chain employs TRBV4-1 and TRBJ2-3, with D unclear. Germline values: CDR1 MGHRA, CDR2 YSYEKL. The CDR3 consists of 14 residues. Trimming shortened V by 3 bases and J by 0 bases, and 7 bases separated the two germline ends. The CDR3 spells CASSHPRSTDTQYF. The CDR3 coding sequence is TGCGCCAGCAGCCACCCGCGTAGCACAGATACGCAGTATTTT.

This clone has a handful of counts. The chain recombines TRBV4-3 with TRBJ2-1, with 7 nucleotides matching TRBD2. The CDR3 has 19 amino acids. Germline CDR1 and CDR2: LGHNA and YSLEER. V trimming: 0 bases; J trimming: 4 bases; junction bases outside the gene matches: 15. The CDR3 protein is CASSQDTVPGGEIYNEQFF. CDR3 DNA sequence: TGCGCCAGCAGCCAAGATACTGTTCCGGGGGGTGAAATATACAATGAGCAGTTCTTC.

This clone has more than one count but fewer than ten. The rearrangement links TRBV9 to TRBJ1-2; D is perhaps TRBD1 (6 bases). The ends were cut back, 10 bases at V and 8 bases at J, with 21 bases in the middle. Germline-derived CDR1 and CDR2 are SGDLS and YYNGEE. This CDR3 has 13 residues. For the CDR3, the DNA is TGTGCCGCGCGGTTTCGGGGGGCCCGGGGCTACACCTTC. This gives the protein CAARFRGARGYTF.